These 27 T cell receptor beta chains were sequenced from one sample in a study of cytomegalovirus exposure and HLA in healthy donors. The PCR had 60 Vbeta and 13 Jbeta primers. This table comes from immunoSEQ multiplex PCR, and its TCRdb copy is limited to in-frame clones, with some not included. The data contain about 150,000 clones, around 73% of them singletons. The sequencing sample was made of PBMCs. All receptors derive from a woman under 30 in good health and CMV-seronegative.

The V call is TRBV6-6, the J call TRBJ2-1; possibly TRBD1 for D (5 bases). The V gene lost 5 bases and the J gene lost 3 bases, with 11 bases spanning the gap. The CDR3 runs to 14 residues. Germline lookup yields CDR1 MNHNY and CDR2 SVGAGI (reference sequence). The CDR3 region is CASSLAGHYNEQFF. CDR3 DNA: TGTGCCAGCAGTCTGGCAGGGCACTACAATGAGCAGTTCTTC.

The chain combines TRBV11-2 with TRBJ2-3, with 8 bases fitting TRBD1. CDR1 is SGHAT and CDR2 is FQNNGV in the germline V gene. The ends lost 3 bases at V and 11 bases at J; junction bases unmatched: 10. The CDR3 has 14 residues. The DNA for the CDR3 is TGTGCCAGCAGCTTGCGGCAGGGGGCTTTCTTGCAGTATTTT. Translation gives CASSLRQGAFLQYF.

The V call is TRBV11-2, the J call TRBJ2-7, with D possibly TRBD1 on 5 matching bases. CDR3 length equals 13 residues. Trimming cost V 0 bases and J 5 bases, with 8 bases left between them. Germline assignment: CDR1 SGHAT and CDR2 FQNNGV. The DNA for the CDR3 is TGTGCCAGCAGCTTAGATCTCAGGGACGAGCAGTACTTC. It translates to CASSLDLRDEQYF.

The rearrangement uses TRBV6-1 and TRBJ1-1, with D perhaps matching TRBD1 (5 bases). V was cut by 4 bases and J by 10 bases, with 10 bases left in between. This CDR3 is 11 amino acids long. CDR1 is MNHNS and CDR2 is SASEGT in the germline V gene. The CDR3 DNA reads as TGTGCCAGCAGTGTAGGGAGGGGAGCTTTCTTT. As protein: CASSVGRGAFF.

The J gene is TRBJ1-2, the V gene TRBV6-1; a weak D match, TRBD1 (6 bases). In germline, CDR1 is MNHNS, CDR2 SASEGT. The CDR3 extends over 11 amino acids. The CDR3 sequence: CATDRFYGYTF. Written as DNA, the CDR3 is TGTGCTACCGACAGGTTCTATGGCTACACCTTC.

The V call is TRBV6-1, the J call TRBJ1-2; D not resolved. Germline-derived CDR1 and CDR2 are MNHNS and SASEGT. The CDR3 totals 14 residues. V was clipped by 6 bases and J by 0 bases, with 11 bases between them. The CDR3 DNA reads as TGTGCCAGCAGCTTCATTAGAGCTAACTATGGCTACACCTTC. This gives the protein CASSFIRANYGYTF.

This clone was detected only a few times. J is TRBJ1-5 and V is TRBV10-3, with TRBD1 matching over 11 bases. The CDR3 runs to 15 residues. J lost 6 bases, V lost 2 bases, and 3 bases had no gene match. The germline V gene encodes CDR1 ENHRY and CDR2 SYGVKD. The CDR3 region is CAISEGTGGGQPQHF. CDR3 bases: TGTGCCATCAGTGAGGGGACAGGGGGGGGTCAGCCCCAGCATTTT.

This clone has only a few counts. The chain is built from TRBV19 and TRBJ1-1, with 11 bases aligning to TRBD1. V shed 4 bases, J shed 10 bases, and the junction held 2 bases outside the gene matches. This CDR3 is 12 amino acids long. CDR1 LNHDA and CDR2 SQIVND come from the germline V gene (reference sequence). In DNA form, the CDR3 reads TGTGCCAGTAGTACGGACAGGGGGCGAGCTTTCTTT. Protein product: CASSTDRGRAFF. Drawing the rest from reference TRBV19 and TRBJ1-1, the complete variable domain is DGGITQSPKYLFRKEGQNVTLSCEQNLNHDAMYWYRQDPGQGLRLIYYSQIVNDFQKGDIAEGYSVSREKKESFPLTVTSAQKNPTAFYLCASSTDRGRAFFGQGTRLTVV.

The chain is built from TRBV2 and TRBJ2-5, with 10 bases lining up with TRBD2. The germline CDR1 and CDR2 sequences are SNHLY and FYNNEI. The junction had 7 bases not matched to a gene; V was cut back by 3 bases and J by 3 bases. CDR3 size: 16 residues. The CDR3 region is CASSESGLAGEETQYF. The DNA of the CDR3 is TGTGCCAGCAGTGAGTCCGGGCTAGCGGGGGAAGAGACCCAGTACTTC.

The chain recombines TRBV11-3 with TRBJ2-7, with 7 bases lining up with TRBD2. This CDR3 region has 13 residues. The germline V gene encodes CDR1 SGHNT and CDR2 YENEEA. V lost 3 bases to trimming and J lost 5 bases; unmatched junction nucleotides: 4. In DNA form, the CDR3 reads TGTGCCAGCAGCTTTCGGGACTACCACGAGCAGTACGTC. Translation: CASSFRDYHEQYV.

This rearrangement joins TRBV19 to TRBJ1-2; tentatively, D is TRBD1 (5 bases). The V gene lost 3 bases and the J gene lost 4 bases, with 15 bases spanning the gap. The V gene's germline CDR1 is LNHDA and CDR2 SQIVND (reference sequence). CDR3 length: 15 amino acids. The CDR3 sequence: CASSMIREISYGYTF. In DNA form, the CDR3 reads TGTGCCAGTAGTATGATCAGGGAAATTTCCTATGGCTACACCTTC.

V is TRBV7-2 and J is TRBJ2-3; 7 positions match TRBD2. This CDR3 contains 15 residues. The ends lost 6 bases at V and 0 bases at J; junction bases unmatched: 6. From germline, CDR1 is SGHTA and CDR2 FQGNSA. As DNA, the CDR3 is TGTGCCAGCAGAGACGCTAGCGGTAGCACAGATACGCAGTATTTT. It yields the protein CASRDASGSTDTQYF.

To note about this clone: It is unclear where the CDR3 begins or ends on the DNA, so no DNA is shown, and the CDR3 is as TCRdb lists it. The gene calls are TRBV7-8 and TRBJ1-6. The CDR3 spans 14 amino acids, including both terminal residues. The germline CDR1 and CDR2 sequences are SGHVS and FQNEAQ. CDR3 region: CASSFGPGDSPLHF.

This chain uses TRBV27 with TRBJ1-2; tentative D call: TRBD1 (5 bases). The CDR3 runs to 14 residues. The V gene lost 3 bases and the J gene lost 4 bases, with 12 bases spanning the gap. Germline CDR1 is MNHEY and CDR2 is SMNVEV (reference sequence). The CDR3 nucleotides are TGTGCCAGCAGTTTCTCCGGGGGAGTCTATGGCTACACCTTC. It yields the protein CASSFSGGVYGYTF.

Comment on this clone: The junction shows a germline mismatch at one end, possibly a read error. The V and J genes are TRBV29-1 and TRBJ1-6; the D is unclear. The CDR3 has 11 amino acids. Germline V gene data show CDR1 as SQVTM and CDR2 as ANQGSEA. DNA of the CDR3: TGCAGCGTTGATGAAGCGGGAAGTCGGATTTTT. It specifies CSVDEAGSRIF.

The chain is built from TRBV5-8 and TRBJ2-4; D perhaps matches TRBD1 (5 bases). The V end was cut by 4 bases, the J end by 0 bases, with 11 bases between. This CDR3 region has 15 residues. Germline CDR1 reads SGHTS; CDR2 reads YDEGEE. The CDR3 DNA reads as TGTGCCAGCAGCCAGGGTGTCGAAGCCAAAAACATTCAGTACTTC. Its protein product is CASSQGVEAKNIQYF.

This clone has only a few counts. The CDR3 loop is CASSLGLAGSYEQYV. Written as DNA, the CDR3 is TGTGCCAGCAGCTTGGGACTAGCGGGGTCCTACGAGCAGTACGTC. The V call is TRBV6-1, the J call TRBJ2-7; the match to TRBD2 covers 13 bases. The length of the CDR3 is 15 residues. V lost 6 bases to trimming and J lost 1 base; unmatched junction nucleotides: 3. Per germline, CDR1 MNHNS and CDR2 SASEGT.

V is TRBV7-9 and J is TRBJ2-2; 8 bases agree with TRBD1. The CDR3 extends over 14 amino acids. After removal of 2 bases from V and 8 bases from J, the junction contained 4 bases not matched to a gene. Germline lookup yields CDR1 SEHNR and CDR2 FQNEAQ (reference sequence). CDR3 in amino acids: CASSLQGAAGELFF. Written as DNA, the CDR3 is TGTGCCAGCAGCTTACAGGGGGCAGCTGGGGAGCTGTTTTTT.

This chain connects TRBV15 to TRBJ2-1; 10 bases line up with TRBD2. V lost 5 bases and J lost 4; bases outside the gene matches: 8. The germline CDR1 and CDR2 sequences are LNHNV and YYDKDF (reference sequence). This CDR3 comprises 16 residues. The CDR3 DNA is TGTGCCACCAGCCTGCTTGGGACTAGCGCTTACAATGAGCAGTTCTTC. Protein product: CATSLLGTSAYNEQFF.

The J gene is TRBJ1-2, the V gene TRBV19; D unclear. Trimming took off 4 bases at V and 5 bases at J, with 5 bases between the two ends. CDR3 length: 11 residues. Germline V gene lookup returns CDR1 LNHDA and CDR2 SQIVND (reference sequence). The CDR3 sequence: CASSNQYGYTF. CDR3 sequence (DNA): TGTGCCAGTAGTAACCAGTATGGCTACACCTTC.

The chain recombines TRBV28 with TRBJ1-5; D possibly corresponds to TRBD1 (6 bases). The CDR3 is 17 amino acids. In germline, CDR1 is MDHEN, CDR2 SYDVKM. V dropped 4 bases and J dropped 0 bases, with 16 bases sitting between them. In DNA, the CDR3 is TGTGCCAGCAGTTCATCCGGGACACATTATAGCAATCAGCCCCAGCATTTT. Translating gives CASSSSGTHYSNQPQHF. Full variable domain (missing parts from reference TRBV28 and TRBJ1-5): DVKVTQSSRYLVKRTGEKVFLECVQDMDHENMFWYRQDPGLGLRLIYFSYDVKMKEKGDIPEGYSVSREKKERFSLILESASTNQTSMYLCASSSSGTHYSNQPQHFGDGTRLSIL.

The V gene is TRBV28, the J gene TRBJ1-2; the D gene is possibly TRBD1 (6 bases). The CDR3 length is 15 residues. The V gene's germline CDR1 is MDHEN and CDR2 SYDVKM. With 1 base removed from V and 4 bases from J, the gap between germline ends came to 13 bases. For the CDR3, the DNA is TGTGCCAGCAGTTTATACGGCCAGGGGTTCTATGGCTACACCTTC. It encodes CASSLYGQGFYGYTF.

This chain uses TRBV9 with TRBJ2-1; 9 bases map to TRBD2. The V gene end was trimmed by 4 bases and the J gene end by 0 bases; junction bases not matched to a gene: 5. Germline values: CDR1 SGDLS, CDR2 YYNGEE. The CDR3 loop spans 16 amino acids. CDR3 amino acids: CASSPRLADSYNEQFF. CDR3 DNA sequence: TGTGCCAGCAGCCCGAGACTAGCGGACTCCTACAATGAGCAGTTCTTC.

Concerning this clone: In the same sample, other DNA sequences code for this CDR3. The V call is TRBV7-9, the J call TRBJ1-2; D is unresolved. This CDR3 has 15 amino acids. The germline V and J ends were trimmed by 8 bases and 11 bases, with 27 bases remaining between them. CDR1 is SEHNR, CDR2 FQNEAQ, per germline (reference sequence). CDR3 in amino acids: CASGSMGTTVLTYTF. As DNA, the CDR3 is TGTGCCAGCGGGTCCATGGGCACAACAGTCCTCACGTACACCTTC.

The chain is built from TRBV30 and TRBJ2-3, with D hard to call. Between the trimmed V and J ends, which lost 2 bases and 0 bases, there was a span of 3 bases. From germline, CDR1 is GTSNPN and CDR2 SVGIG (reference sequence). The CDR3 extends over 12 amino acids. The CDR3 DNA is TGTGCCTGGAGTACTAGCACAGATACGCAGTATTTT. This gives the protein CAWSTSTDTQYF. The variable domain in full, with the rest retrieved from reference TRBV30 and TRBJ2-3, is SQTIHQWPATLVQPVGSPLSLECTVEGTSNPNLYWYRQAAGRGLQLLFYSVGIGQISSEVPQNLSASRPQDRQFILSSKKLLLSDSGFYLCAWSTSTDTQYFGPGTRLTVL.

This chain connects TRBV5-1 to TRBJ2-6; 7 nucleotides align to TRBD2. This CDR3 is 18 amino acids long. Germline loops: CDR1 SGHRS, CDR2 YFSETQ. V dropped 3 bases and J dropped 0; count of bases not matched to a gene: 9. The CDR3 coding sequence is TGCGCCAGCAGCTCCTCTCTAGCGGAGGGCTCTGGGGCCAACGTCCTGACTTTC. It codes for CASSSSLAEGSGANVLTF.

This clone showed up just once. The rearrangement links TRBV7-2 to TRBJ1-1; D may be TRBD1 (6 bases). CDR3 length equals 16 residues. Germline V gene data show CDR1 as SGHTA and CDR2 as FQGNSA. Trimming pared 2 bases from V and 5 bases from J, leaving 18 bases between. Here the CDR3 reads CASSLSYGQSRTEAFF. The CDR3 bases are TGTGCCAGCAGCTTATCGTACGGACAGTCCCGGACTGAAGCTTTCTTT. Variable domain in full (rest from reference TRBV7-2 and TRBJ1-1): GAGVSQSPSNKVTEKGKDVELRCDPISGHTALYWYRQSLGQGLEFLIYFQGNSAPDKSGLPSDRFSAERTGGSVSTLTIQRTQQEDSAVYLCASSLSYGQSRTEAFFGQGTRLTVV.